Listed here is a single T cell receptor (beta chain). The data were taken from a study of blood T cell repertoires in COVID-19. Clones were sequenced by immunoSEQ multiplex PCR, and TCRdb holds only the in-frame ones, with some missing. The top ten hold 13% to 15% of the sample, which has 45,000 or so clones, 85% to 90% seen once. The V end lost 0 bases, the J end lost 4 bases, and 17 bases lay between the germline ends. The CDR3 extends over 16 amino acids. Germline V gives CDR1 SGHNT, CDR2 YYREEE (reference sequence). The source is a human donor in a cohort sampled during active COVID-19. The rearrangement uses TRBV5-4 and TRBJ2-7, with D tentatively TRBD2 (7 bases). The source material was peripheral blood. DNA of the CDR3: TGTGCCAGCAGCTTGGTCGCGGGGGCTATGGGATACGAGCAGTACTTC. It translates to CASSLVAGAMGYEQYF.